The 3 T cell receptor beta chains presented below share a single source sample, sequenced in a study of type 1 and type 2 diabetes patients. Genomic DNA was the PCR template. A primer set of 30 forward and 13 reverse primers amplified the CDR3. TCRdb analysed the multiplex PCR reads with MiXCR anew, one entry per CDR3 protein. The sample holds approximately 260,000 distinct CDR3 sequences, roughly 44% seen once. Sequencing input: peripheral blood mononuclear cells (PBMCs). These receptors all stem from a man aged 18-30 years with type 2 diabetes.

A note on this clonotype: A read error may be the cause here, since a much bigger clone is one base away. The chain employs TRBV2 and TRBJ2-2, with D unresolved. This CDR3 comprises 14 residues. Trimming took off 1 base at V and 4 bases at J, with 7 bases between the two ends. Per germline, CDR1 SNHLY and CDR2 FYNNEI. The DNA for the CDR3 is TGTGCCAGCAGTGAAGGAAGAACCACCGGGGAGCTGTTTTTT. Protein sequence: CASSEGRTTGELFF.

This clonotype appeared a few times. The CDR3: CATSGTSGINEQFF. In DNA form, the CDR3 reads TGTGCCACCAGCGGGACTAGCGGGATAAATGAGCAGTTCTTC. The chain recombines TRBV15 with TRBJ2-1; 13 nucleotides match TRBD2. Germline loops: CDR1 LNHNV, CDR2 YYDKDF (reference sequence). This CDR3 contains 14 residues. Trimming cost V 5 bases and J 7 bases; bases outside gene matches: 2.

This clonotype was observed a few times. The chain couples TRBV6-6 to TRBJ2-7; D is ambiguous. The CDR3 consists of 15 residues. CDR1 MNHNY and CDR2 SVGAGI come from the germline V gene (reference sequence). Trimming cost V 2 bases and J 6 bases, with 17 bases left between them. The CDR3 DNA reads TGTGCCAGCAGTTACCTCGGCAGGACCGACGGCGAGCAGTACTTC. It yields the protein CASSYLGRTDGEQYF.